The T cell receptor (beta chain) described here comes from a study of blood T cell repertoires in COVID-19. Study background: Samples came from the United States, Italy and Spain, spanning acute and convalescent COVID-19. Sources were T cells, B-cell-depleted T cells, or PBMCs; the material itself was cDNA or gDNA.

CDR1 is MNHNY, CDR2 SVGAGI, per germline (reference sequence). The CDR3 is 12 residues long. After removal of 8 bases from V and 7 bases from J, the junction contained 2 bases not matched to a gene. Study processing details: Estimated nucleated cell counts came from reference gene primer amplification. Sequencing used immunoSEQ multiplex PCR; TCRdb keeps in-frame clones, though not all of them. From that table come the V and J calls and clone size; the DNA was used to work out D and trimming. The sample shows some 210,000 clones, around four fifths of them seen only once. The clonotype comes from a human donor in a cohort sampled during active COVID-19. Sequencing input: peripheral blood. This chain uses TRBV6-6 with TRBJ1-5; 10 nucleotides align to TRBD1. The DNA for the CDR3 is TGTGCCAGCGGGACAGGGGACCAGCCCCAGCATTTT. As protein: CASGTGDQPQHF.